Detailed here is one T cell receptor beta chain. The V gene lost 0 bases and the J gene lost 7 bases, with 14 bases spanning the gap. CDR3 length: 14 amino acids. The germline gives CDR1 SGDLS, CDR2 YYNGEE. This entry belongs to a study of CD8 T cells in Susac syndrome. RNA totalling about 0.45 to 1 ug underwent reverse transcription with random hexamers. Amplification of TCR beta CDR3 was carried out by immunoSEQ multiplex PCR, which covered 54 Vbeta and 13 Jbeta segments. Each CDR3 protein gets one entry after TCRdb re-called the immunoSEQ multiplex PCR reads with MiXCR. The sample holds about 100,000 distinct CDR3 sequences, about 96% seen once.

This sequence joins TRBV9 and TRBJ2-7; no firm D call. The TCR originated in a human donor with Susac syndrome. Sequences were obtained from CD8+ T cells from PBMCs. The chain's CDR3 is CASSVEVRAEEQYF. Here the CDR3 DNA reads TGTGCCAGCAGCGTAGAGGTTAGGGCGGAAGAGCAGTACTTC.